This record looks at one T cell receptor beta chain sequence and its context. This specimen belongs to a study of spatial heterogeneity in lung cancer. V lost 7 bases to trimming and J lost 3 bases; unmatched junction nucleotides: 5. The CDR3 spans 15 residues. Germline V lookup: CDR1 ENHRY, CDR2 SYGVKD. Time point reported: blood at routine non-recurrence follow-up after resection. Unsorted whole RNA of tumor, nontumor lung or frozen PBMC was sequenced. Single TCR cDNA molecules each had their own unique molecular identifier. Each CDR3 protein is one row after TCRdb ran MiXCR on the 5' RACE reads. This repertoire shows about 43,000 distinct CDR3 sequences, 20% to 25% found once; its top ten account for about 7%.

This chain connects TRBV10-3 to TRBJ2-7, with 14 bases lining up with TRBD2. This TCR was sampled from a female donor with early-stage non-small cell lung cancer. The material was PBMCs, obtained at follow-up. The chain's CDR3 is CAIIPGLAGVYEQYF. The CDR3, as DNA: TGTGCCATCATTCCGGGACTAGCGGGAGTCTACGAGCAGTACTTC.